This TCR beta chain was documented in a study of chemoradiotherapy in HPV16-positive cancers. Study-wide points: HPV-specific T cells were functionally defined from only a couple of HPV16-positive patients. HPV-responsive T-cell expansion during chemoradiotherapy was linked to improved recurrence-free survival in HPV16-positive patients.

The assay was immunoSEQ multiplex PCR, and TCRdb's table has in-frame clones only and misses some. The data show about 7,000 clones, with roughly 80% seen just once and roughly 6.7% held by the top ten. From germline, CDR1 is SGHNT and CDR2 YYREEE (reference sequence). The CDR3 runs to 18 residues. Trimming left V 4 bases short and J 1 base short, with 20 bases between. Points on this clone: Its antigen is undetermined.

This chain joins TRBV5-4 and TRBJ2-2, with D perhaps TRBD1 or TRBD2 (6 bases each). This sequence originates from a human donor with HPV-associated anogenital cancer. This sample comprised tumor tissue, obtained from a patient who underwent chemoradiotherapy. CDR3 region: CASSSPGAGTVNTGELFF. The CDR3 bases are TGTGCCAGCAGCAGCCCGGGGGCCGGGACGGTGAACACCGGGGAGCTGTTTTTT.